This T cell receptor (beta chain) was sequenced during a study of identical twins. Germline-derived CDR1 and CDR2 are MNHEY and SMNVEV (reference sequence). The CDR3 contains 15 residues. J was trimmed by 5 bases and V by 10 bases; bases with no gene match: 11. Study-wide points: Compared with models, monozygotic twins showed more out-of-frame TCR alpha sharing. The study found weaker excess twin sharing in beta out-of-frame sequences.

Concerning this clonotype itself: The antigen is undetermined.

In TCRdb, the 5' RACE reads were re-called with MiXCR into one record per CDR3 protein. The repertoire holds some 630,000 distinct CDR3 sequences, with roughly 6.6% as singletons. This sample was shared with a second study, whose subject was yellow fever vaccine responses in identical twins.

This clonotype originated in a woman aged 18-35 years in good health. The material sequenced was PBMCs. The chain has TRBV27 and TRBJ2-1; 10 bases align to TRBD2. The CDR3 DNA is TGTGCCACCTACGCAACTAGCGGGATTGACAATGAGCAGTTCTTC. Residues: CATYATSGIDNEQFF.